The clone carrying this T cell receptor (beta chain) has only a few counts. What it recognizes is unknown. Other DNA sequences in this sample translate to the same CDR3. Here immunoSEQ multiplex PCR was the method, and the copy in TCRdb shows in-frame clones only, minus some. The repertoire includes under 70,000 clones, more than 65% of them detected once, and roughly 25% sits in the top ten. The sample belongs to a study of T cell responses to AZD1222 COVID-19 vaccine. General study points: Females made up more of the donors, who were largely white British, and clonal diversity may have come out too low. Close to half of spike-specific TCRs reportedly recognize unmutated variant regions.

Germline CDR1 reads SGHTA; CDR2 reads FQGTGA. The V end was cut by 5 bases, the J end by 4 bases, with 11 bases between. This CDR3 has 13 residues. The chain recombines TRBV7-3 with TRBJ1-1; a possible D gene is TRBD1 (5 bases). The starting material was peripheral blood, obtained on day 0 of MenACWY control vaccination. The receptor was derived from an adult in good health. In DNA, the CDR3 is TGTGCCAGCAGCCTCCAGAGGGGCACTGAAGCTTTCTTT. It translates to CASSLQRGTEAFF.